The 19 T cell receptor beta chains given below trace back to one sample, sequenced in a study of cytomegalovirus exposure and HLA in healthy donors. 60 Vbeta and 13 Jbeta primers were used in PCR. This table comes from immunoSEQ multiplex PCR, and its TCRdb copy is limited to in-frame clones, with some not included. The repertoire holds some 100,000 clones, about 70% seen once, with approximately 2% in the top ten. The specimen sequenced was PBMCs. Source of these receptors: a human donor in good health.

The chain is built from TRBV5-6 and TRBJ2-1; D perhaps matches TRBD2 (6 bases). V was shortened by 4 bases and J by 2 bases, with 16 bases between the two germline ends. CDR3 size: 16 residues. Looked up from germline, CDR1 is SGHDT and CDR2 is YYEEEE. The CDR3 region is CASSPLGGDAYNEQFF. Here the CDR3 DNA reads TGTGCCAGCAGCCCCCTTGGCGGGGACGCCTACAATGAGCAGTTCTTC.

This chain connects TRBV5-1 to TRBJ2-1, with TRBD1 matching over 7 bases. J lost 6 bases, V lost 4 bases, and 7 bases had no gene match. The CDR3 covers 14 residues. Germline V gene sequence: CDR1 SGHRS, CDR2 YFSETQ. The CDR3 protein is CASSARQGPNEQFF. The CDR3 nucleotides are TGCGCCAGCAGCGCCCGACAGGGCCCCAATGAGCAGTTCTTC.

This rearrangement joins TRBV28 to TRBJ2-3; TRBD2 matches at 15 bases. The CDR3 totals 15 residues. Trimming cost V 5 bases and J 4 bases; bases outside gene matches: 1. The germline CDR1 and CDR2 sequences are MDHEN and SYDVKM. The CDR3 DNA reads TGTGCCAGCAGTCGGACTAGCGGGGGGGCAGATACGCAGTATTTT. Protein product: CASSRTSGGADTQYF.

V is TRBV28 and J is TRBJ1-5; a possible D gene is TRBD1 (5 bases). The CDR3 runs 17 residues. Germline CDR1 MDHEN, CDR2 SYDVKM. V dropped 2 bases and J dropped 4 bases, with 18 bases sitting between them. The CDR3 is CASSLRGYKDLNQPQHF. CDR3 in DNA: TGTGCCAGCAGTTTAAGGGGATATAAGGACCTGAATCAGCCCCAGCATTTT.

This clone has only a few counts. Here the CDR3 reads CASSYGTDLTDTQYF. The CDR3 DNA sequence: TGTGCCAGCAGTTACGGGACAGACCTCACAGATACGCAGTATTTT. This chain connects TRBV7-3 to TRBJ2-3; 7 positions match TRBD1. The CDR3 totals 15 residues. The V gene end was trimmed by 6 bases and the J gene end by 2 bases; junction bases not matched to a gene: 8. Germline CDR1 and CDR2: SGHTA and FQGTGA.

This chain links TRBV10-3 with TRBJ2-7; 12 bases match TRBD1. Trimming at V came to 5 bases and at J to 7 bases, leaving 6 bases not matched to a gene. This CDR3 region has 14 residues. The germline V gene has CDR1 ENHRY and CDR2 SYGVKD. As DNA, the CDR3 is TGTGCCATCAGTTGGGGACAGGGGGCGAGTGAGCAGTACTTC. Amino acids: CAISWGQGASEQYF.

The chain has TRBV5-1 and TRBJ2-2; D may be TRBD2 (6 bases). Germline V lookup: CDR1 SGHRS, CDR2 YFSETQ. V shed 2 bases and J shed 7 bases, with 9 bases lying between them. The CDR3 is 13 residues long. CDR3 amino acids: CASSFRENGELFF. CDR3 DNA sequence: TGCGCCAGCAGCTTTCGGGAGAACGGGGAGCTGTTTTTT.

The CDR3 DNA is TGTGCCAGCAGGGACAGGGGTGGACAGCCCCAGCATTTT. It yields the protein CASRDRGGQPQHF. The V gene is TRBV19, the J gene TRBJ1-5; TRBD1 agrees at 10 bases. V trimming: 9 bases; J trimming: 7 bases; junction bases outside the gene matches: 6. Germline CDR1 reads LNHDA; CDR2 reads SQIVND (reference sequence). CDR3 length equals 13 residues. Using reference TRBV19 and TRBJ1-5 for the parts outside the CDR3, the full variable domain is DGGITQSPKYLFRKEGQNVTLSCEQNLNHDAMYWYRQDPGQGLRLIYYSQIVNDFQKGDIAEGYSVSREKKESFPLTVTSAQKNPTAFYLCASRDRGGQPQHFGDGTRLSIL.

A single count supports this clone. The V and J genes are TRBV5-4 and TRBJ2-7; TRBD1 might be the D (6 bases). In germline, CDR1 is SGHNT, CDR2 YYREEE (reference sequence). Trimming pared 2 bases from V and 3 bases from J, leaving 12 bases between. The CDR3 loop spans 14 amino acids. The CDR3 reads CASSFTGSHYEQYF. The CDR3, as DNA: TGTGCCAGCAGCTTCACAGGGTCCCACTACGAGCAGTACTTC.

The CDR3, as DNA: TGTGCCAAGAGACAGGGGGGATCTAGCAATCAGCCCCAGCATTTT. Protein: CAKRQGGSSNQPQHF. The V call is TRBV21-1, the J call TRBJ1-5; TRBD1 was called by the table and not checked on the DNA. TRBV21-1 is a pseudogene locus. There are 15 residues in the CDR3.

This clone was counted a single time. The chain combines TRBV4-2 with TRBJ2-1, with 14 bases that match TRBD2. The CDR3 runs 19 residues. V shed 1 base, J shed 13 bases, and the junction held 18 bases outside the gene matches. Germline CDR1 LGHNA, CDR2 YNFKEQ. The CDR3: CASSQVKSAGLAGASSQFF. The CDR3 nucleotides are TGTGCCAGCAGCCAAGTAAAATCGGCGGGACTAGCGGGAGCTTCTAGTCAGTTCTTC.

The J gene is TRBJ1-5, the V gene TRBV7-2, with D unresolved. Germline V gives CDR1 SGHTA, CDR2 FQGNSA. V was trimmed by 8 bases and J by 2 bases, leaving 10 bases between them. The CDR3 totals 13 residues. The chain's CDR3 is CASVAAGNQPQHF. DNA for the CDR3: TGTGCCAGCGTCGCGGCAGGCAATCAGCCCCAGCATTTT.

J is TRBJ1-1 and V is TRBV28; D is unclear. V lost 6 bases, J lost 7 bases, and 6 bases lay in between. CDR3 length: 10 amino acids. Looked up from germline, CDR1 is MDHEN and CDR2 is SYDVKM. For the CDR3, the DNA is TGTGCCAGCAGGAGGCATGAAGCTTTCTTT. The encoded protein is CASRRHEAFF.

The chain links TRBV5-6 to TRBJ2-1, with 11 bases aligning to TRBD2. Per the germline V gene, CDR1 is SGHDT and CDR2 is YYEEEE. The CDR3 consists of 15 residues. Trimming cost V 7 bases and J 4 bases; bases outside gene matches: 7. CDR3 amino acids: CASGTGLAAYNEQFF. CDR3 DNA sequence: TGTGCCAGCGGTACGGGACTAGCGGCGTACAATGAGCAGTTCTTC.

In its sample, this clone was seen many times. V usage is TRBV19 and J usage is TRBJ1-2, with 9 bases matching TRBD1. Per the germline V gene, CDR1 is LNHDA and CDR2 is SQIVND (reference sequence). The CDR3 sequence is 14 residues long. V was pared by 7 bases and J by 4 bases, with 7 bases of the junction left unmatched. For the CDR3, the DNA is TGTGCCAGTACACCGACAGGGGGGTTCTATGGCTACACCTTC. This encodes CASTPTGGFYGYTF.

The chain links TRBV28 to TRBJ1-1; D is uncertain. This CDR3 contains 13 residues. Trimming pared 7 bases from V and 1 base from J, leaving 10 bases between. Germline V gene sequence: CDR1 MDHEN, CDR2 SYDVKM. CDR3 in DNA: TGTGCCAGCAAAGGACTGAGGAACACTGAAGCTTTCTTT. It yields the protein CASKGLRNTEAFF.

The CDR3 coding sequence is TGCGCCAGCCCTGGACACCTTAATTCACCCCTCCACTTT. Translated, it gives CASPGHLNSPLHF. V and J are TRBV10-1 and TRBJ1-6, with D possibly being TRBD1 (5 bases). V lost 8 bases and J lost 6, with 11 bases in between. Germline V gives CDR1 WNHNN, CDR2 SYGVQD (reference sequence). CDR3 length equals 13 residues.

The J gene is TRBJ2-5, the V gene TRBV6-1; TRBD1 matches 8 bases. The CDR3 runs 14 residues. Germline lookup yields CDR1 MNHNS and CDR2 SASEGT. V trimming: 2 bases; J trimming: 6 bases; junction bases outside the gene matches: 5. CDR3: CASSESQGAKTQYF. Here the CDR3 DNA reads TGTGCCAGCAGTGAAAGCCAGGGGGCCAAGACCCAGTACTTC.

The chain links TRBV29-1 to TRBJ2-5; TRBD1 agrees at 7 bases. The J call is in doubt because the DNA end fits TRBJ2-7 better. The length of the CDR3 is 15 residues. Germline lookup yields CDR1 SQVTM and CDR2 ANQGSEA. For the CDR3, the DNA is TGCAGCGTCGATAGACAGGGAGAAGGTTCCTACGAGCAGTACTTC. Its protein product is CSVDRQGEGSYEQYF.